One sample yielded the 13 T cell receptor beta chains listed below, sequenced in a study of OX40 agonist ivuxolimab in advanced cancers. Profiling relied on immunoSEQ multiplex PCR, and the TCRdb table lists in-frame clones only, not all of them. The sample includes about 19,000 clones, around 80% seen only once; the top ten take less than 30%. The sequencing used CD4+ or CD8+ T cells sorted from blood, collected in a trial of the OX40 agonist ivuxolimab. The receptors here all came from an adult with an advanced solid tumor such as melanoma, head and neck, liver or kidney cancer.

The J gene is TRBJ2-1, the V gene TRBV27, with D perhaps TRBD1 or TRBD2 (5 bases each). Trimming removed 4 bases at V and 4 bases at J, with 20 bases between. The germline V gene has CDR1 MNHEY and CDR2 SMNVEV (reference sequence). This CDR3 is 17 amino acids long. Here the CDR3 reads CASSSYRGRSPYNEQFF. In nucleotides, the CDR3 is TGTGCCAGCAGTTCTTATAGGGGACGAAGTCCTTACAATGAGCAGTTCTTC.

The table lists this clone with a few counts. V is TRBV6-5 and J is TRBJ2-2, with a possible D match to TRBD2 (5 bases). The germline CDR1 and CDR2 sequences are MNHEY and SVGAGI. V dropped 4 bases and J dropped 5 bases, with 17 bases sitting between them. CDR3 length: 16 amino acids. The CDR3 spells CASSWSWRPVTGELFF. The CDR3 DNA reads TGTGCCAGCAGTTGGAGCTGGAGGCCTGTGACCGGGGAGCTGTTTTTT.

The gene calls are TRBV9 and TRBJ2-1, with TRBD2 matching over 10 bases. Germline-derived CDR1 and CDR2 are SGDLS and YYNGEE. CDR3 size: 14 residues. V lost 3 bases and J lost 6; bases outside the gene matches: 3. The CDR3 reads CASSDSGGFNEQFF. The CDR3 DNA is TGTGCCAGCAGCGATAGCGGGGGGTTCAATGAGCAGTTCTTC.

Note on this clone: Other DNA sequences within the sample encode an identical CDR3. V gene TRBV7-7 combines with J gene TRBJ2-5, with TRBD2 matching 8 bases. This CDR3 has 15 amino acids. J gave up 5 bases and V 1 base, and 6 bases lay outside the gene matches. Germline V gives CDR1 SSHAT, CDR2 FNYEAQ (reference sequence). The CDR3 bases are TGTGCCAGCAGCTTAGGCTCGGGACTAGGGGAGACCCAGTACTTC. As protein: CASSLGSGLGETQYF.

The genes are TRBV5-5 and TRBJ2-7, with D possibly matching TRBD2 (6 bases). CDR1 SGHKS and CDR2 YYEKEE come from the germline V gene (reference sequence). Deletions cut 1 base from V and 5 bases from J, with 16 bases between. This CDR3 is built from 15 residues. The CDR3 DNA is TGTGCCAGCAGCTTGAATGGCAACTCGGGGGACGAGCAGTACTTC. Amino acids: CASSLNGNSGDEQYF.

The chain employs TRBV19 and TRBJ2-1; D is uncertain. V lost 5 bases and J lost 3, with 14 bases in between. Germline V gene sequence: CDR1 LNHDA, CDR2 SQIVND (reference sequence). CDR3 length equals 15 residues. The CDR3 here is CASSPLDGHYNEQFF. In DNA, the CDR3 is TGTGCCAGTAGTCCCTTGGACGGGCACTACAATGAGCAGTTCTTC.

This chain connects TRBV4-1 to TRBJ1-1, with 9 positions matching TRBD1. The trim removed 7 bases at V and 1 base at J, leaving 4 bases unmatched. Germline V lookup: CDR1 MGHRA, CDR2 YSYEKL. This CDR3 comprises 14 residues. CDR3 protein: CASTPGQGNTEAFF. The CDR3 DNA follows: TGCGCCAGCACCCCGGGACAGGGGAACACTGAAGCTTTCTTT.

This rearrangement joins TRBV11-2 to TRBJ1-1; D is unclear. The CDR3 sequence is 14 residues long. V dropped 1 base and J dropped 4 bases, with 10 bases sitting between them. The germline V gene encodes CDR1 SGHAT and CDR2 FQNNGV. Here the CDR3 reads CASSLGGRITEAFF. The CDR3 DNA sequence: TGTGCCAGCAGCTTAGGGGGTAGGATCACTGAAGCTTTCTTT.

This clone has a handful of counts. The J gene is TRBJ1-1, the V gene TRBV2, with D hard to call. The germline V and J ends were trimmed by 1 base and 5 bases, with 2 bases remaining between them. The CDR3 covers 11 residues. CDR1 and CDR2 from the germline V gene are SNHLY and FYNNEI. The CDR3 DNA reads TGTGCCAGCAGTGAAGGTACTGAAGCTTTCTTT. This translates into CASSEGTEAFF.

This clone was observed once. J is TRBJ2-2 and V is TRBV6-1; D is undetermined. Trimming took 8 bases from V and 3 from J, leaving 10 bases between them. Germline V gives CDR1 MNHNS, CDR2 SASEGT. The CDR3 runs to 13 residues. The CDR3 is CASVIGHTGELFF. CDR3 DNA sequence: TGTGCCAGCGTGATTGGGCACACCGGGGAGCTGTTTTTT.

The chain carries TRBV4-3 and TRBJ1-1, with D tentatively TRBD1 (5 bases). This CDR3 region has 18 residues. Germline V gene lookup returns CDR1 LGHNA and CDR2 YSLEER. V lost 0 bases and J lost 1, with 18 bases in between. The CDR3 loop reads CASSQDSHGARGNTEAFF. In nucleotides, the CDR3 is TGCGCCAGCAGCCAAGATTCTCATGGGGCTCGTGGGAACACTGAAGCTTTCTTT.

Sample share makes this clone medium-sized. This chain uses TRBV2 with TRBJ2-1, with 9 bases identical to TRBD2. V shed 2 bases and J 8 bases; nucleotides not matched to a gene: 10. There are 16 residues in the CDR3. Germline CDR1 is SNHLY and CDR2 is FYNNEI. The CDR3 DNA follows: TGTGCCAGCAGTGAATCCGGCGGGAGGGCCTTAGATGAGCAGTTCTTC. This gives the protein CASSESGGRALDEQFF. Complete variable domain (other parts from reference TRBV2 and TRBJ2-1): EPEVTQTPSHQVTQMGQEVILRCVPISNHLYFYWYRQILGQKVEFLVSFYNNEISEKSEIFDDQFSVERPDGSNFTLKIRSTKLEDSAMYFCASSESGGRALDEQFFGPGTRLTVL.

The CDR3 DNA sequence: TGTGCCAGCTCACCACGGACATTCAACACCGGGGAGCTGTTTTTT. It encodes CASSPRTFNTGELFF. The rearrangement links TRBV18 to TRBJ2-2; tentative D call: TRBD1 (5 bases). Trimming took 1 base from V and 2 from J, leaving 8 bases between them. CDR1 and CDR2 from the germline V gene are KGHSH and LQKENI. The CDR3 has 15 amino acids. Filled out from reference TRBV18 and TRBJ2-2, the complete variable domain reads NAGVMQNPRHLVRRRGQEARLRCSPMKGHSHVYWYRQLPEEGLKFMVYLQKENIIDESGMPKERFSAEFPKEGPSILRIQQVVRGDSAAYFCASSPRTFNTGELFFGEGSRLTVL.